The clone carrying this TCR beta chain has more than one count but fewer than ten. The record originates from a study of identical twins. The CDR3 is made up of 17 amino acids. Per the germline V gene, CDR1 is SEHNR and CDR2 is FQNEAQ (reference sequence). Deletions cut 1 base from V and 7 bases from J, with 20 bases between. Everyone who gave samples was a healthy Caucasian. TCRdb reanalysed the 5' RACE reads using MiXCR and keeps one entry per CDR3 protein. The table shows about 470,000 distinct CDR3 sequences, with more than 20% occurring only once. This sample also appeared in a second study, on T cells expressing NK-cell markers. That report adds: According to the study, TCR beta repertoires originated from sorted CD3+CD56+NKG2C+, CD3+CD56+NKG2C- and CD3+CD56-NKG2C+ T cells.

Sequenced sample: CD4+ T cells sorted from blood. The chain has TRBV7-9 and TRBJ2-1; D is ambiguous. The sequence derives from a woman aged 18-35 years in good health. Here the CDR3 reads CASSLEVLQWNRNEQFF. Here the CDR3 DNA reads TGTGCCAGCAGCTTAGAAGTTCTACAGTGGAATAGGAATGAGCAGTTCTTC. The full variable domain, in which reference TRBV7-9 and TRBJ2-1 provide the parts outside the CDR3, is DTGVSQNPRHKITKRGQNVTFRCDPISEHNRLYWYRQTLGQGPEFLTYFQNEAQLEKSRLLSDRFSAERPKGSFSTLEIQRTEQGDSAMYLCASSLEVLQWNRNEQFFGPGTRLTVL.